This entry is about one TCR beta chain. Its antigen is unknown. No clone much larger than this one lies a single base away; base qualities are absent. The entry originates in a study of OX40 agonist ivuxolimab in advanced cancers. As for the study more broadly: The costimulatory receptor OX40 (CD134) was targeted by ivuxolimab, a fully human IgG2 agonistic monoclonal antibody. The paper reports the monotherapy dose-escalation portion (N of about 50 patients) of the phase I ivuxolimab trial. Patients were allowed to have had prior anti-PD-1, anti-PD-L1 or anti-CTLA-4 therapy, and 40% to 45% of the dose-escalation patients had been treated with checkpoint inhibitors. In the dose-escalation cohort, around four fifths of patients were male, and the mean age was 60 years with a range of roughly 20 to 80. The purpose of peripheral TCRbeta sequencing was to test whether ivuxolimab changed TCR sequence diversity and led to clonal T-cell expansion. Among the roughly 52 dose-escalation patients, about 19 had hepatocellular carcinoma, roughly 15 melanoma, 9 renal cell carcinoma and 9 head and neck cancer. Intravenous ivuxolimab was administered to patients every 2 weeks at six dose levels: 0.01, 0.1, 0.3, 1.5, 3 and 10 mg/kg. Three dose-escalation patients achieved partial responses, one with hepatocellular carcinoma and two with cutaneous melanoma.

For sequencing of the TCRbeta CDR3 region, genomic DNA was extracted from the sorted cells. The immunoSEQ Assay was used for sequencing of TCRbeta CDR3 regions. The clones in this table, taken by TCRdb from immuneACCESS, are in-frame only. Not every clone is retained; where verified, under half of the shortfall comes from an unresolved V gene, and the cause of the rest is unknown. This sample is represented by approximately 91,000 clones; about 83% of them were singletons. The ten largest clonotypes hold 0.5% of the sample. The trial excluded patients who had a history of autoimmune disease or who were on systemic immunosuppression. In every dose cohort, peripheral blood was drawn for TCR sequencing at baseline, cycle 4 day 1, and cycle 7 day 1. The samples were drawn from a first-in-human, open-label, multicenter phase I dose-escalation trial of ivuxolimab. Adults with locally advanced or metastatic melanoma, renal cell, hepatocellular, or head and neck squamous cell carcinoma were enrolled in the trial. Before TCR sequencing, CD4+ T cells and CD8+ T cells were sorted from peripheral blood as separate populations.

Based on the germline V gene (reference sequence), the CDR1 and CDR2 sequences are LNHDA and SQIVND. Clipping removes 0 bases from V and 13 bases from J, with 5 as the unmatched junction base count. The CDR3 numbers 13 residues from cysteine through phenylalanine. This entry keeps only the CDR3 DNA: 39 bases, framed from base 1. Overall study results and their limits: On average, CD8+ T cells showed more expanded clones than CD4+ T cells after ivuxolimab. The antigen specificity of the clonally expanded peripheral T cells was not determined. At doses of 0.1 to 3.0 mg/kg, clonal expansion of both CD4+ and CD8+ T cells in blood was seen between baseline and week 6. In the 0.1-3.0 mg/kg groups, partial responders were among the patients with the lowest normalized peripheral clonal expansion, particularly in CD8+ T cells. Low levels of normalized T-cell clonal expansion were also shown by some nonresponding patients.

Source: CD4+ or CD8+ T cells sorted from blood, taken in a trial of the OX40 agonist ivuxolimab. The chain uses TRBV19 and TRBJ2-1; the junction holds 8 bases that match TRBD2. This receptor was obtained from an adult with an advanced solid tumor such as melanoma, head and neck, liver or kidney cancer. The nucleotide sequence reads as follows: TGTGCCAGTAGTATAGACCGGGGGGGTTCACAGTTCTTC. This encodes CASSIDRGGSQFF.